The 5 T cell receptor beta chains below come from one sample, sequenced in a study of blood T cell repertoires in COVID-19. The data were produced by immunoSEQ multiplex PCR, yet TCRdb's version contains in-frame clones alone and is incomplete. The sample comprises about half a million clones, roughly 89% of which are singletons, and 0.8% to 0.9% rests with the top ten. The sequenced sample was peripheral blood. The receptor set was obtained from a man between 18 and 29 years old with COVID-19, enrolled during active disease.

This chain uses TRBV4-1 with TRBJ2-7; D not resolved. Per the germline V gene, CDR1 is MGHRA and CDR2 is YSYEKL. The CDR3 spans 15 residues. The germline V and J ends were trimmed by 4 bases and 0 bases, with 13 bases remaining between them. CDR3 in amino acids: CASSPLGRGSYEQYF. The CDR3 DNA is TGCGCCAGCAGCCCCCTAGGTAGAGGCTCCTACGAGCAGTACTTC.

The rearrangement joins TRBV6-1 to TRBJ1-2; D might be TRBD1 (6 bases). Germline V gene data show CDR1 as MNHNS and CDR2 as SASEGT. The CDR3 extends over 15 amino acids. V gave up 3 bases and J gave up 2 bases, with 13 bases separating them. The CDR3: CASSDDATGNYGYTF. The DNA for the CDR3 is TGTGCCAGCAGTGATGACGCTACAGGGAACTATGGCTACACCTTC.

V usage is TRBV12-3 or TRBV12-4 and J usage is TRBJ1-1; D uncertain. Trimming removed 6 bases at V and 5 bases at J, with 13 bases between. The CDR3 consists of 13 residues. CDR3 nucleotides: TGTGCCAGCAGACCAGAGAGGGAGACTGAAGCTTTCTTT. It translates to CASRPERETEAFF.

In its sample, this clone was seen a few times. The chain combines TRBV7-9 with TRBJ2-7; no firm D call. Trimming left V 4 bases short and J 3 bases short, with 7 bases between. The CDR3 sequence is 12 residues long. The germline V gene has CDR1 SEHNR and CDR2 FQNEAQ (reference sequence). CDR3 in amino acids: CASSSDIYEQYF. The CDR3 nucleotides are TGTGCCAGCAGCTCCGACATCTACGAGCAGTACTTC.

The rearrangement uses TRBV7-8 and TRBJ2-7; 7 bases align to TRBD2. This CDR3 has 17 amino acids. The V gene end was trimmed by 5 bases and the J gene end by 0 bases; junction bases not matched to a gene: 13. Germline values: CDR1 SGHVS, CDR2 FQNEAQ. The CDR3: CASSRTSGTISSYEQYF. The CDR3 DNA reads as TGTGCCAGCAGCCGAACCTCAGGGACTATTAGCTCCTACGAGCAGTACTTC. The variable domain in full, with the rest retrieved from reference TRBV7-8 and TRBJ2-7, is GAGVSQSPRYKVAKRGQDVALRCDPISGHVSLFWYQQALGQGPEFLTYFQNEAQLDKSGLPSDRFFAERPEGSVSTLKIQRTQQEDSAVYLCASSRTSGTISSYEQYFGPGTRLTVT.